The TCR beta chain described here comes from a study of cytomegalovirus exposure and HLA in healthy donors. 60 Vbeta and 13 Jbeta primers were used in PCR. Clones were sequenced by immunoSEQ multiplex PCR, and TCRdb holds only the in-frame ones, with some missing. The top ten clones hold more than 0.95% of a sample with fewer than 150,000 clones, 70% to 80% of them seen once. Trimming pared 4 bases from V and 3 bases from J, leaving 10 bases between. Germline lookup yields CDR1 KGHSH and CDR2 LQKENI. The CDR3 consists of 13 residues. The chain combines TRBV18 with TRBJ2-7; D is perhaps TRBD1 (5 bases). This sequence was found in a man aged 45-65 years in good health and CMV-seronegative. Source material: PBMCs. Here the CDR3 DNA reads TGTGCCAGCTCACAAGGGGAAAGCTACGAGCAGTACTTC. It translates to CASSQGESYEQYF.